This entry lists 5 T cell receptor beta chains sequenced from one sample in a study of blood T cell repertoires in COVID-19. Profiling relied on immunoSEQ multiplex PCR, and the TCRdb table lists in-frame clones only, not all of them. The sample consists of approximately 230,000 clones, roughly 89% of them appearing once. Material for sequencing was PBMCs or T cells enriched from blood (not recorded which). The receptors shown here come from a woman aged 25 to 39 who had recovered from COVID-19.

V is TRBV30 and J is TRBJ1-1; D might be TRBD1 (5 bases). The V end lost 7 bases, the J end lost 5 bases, and 11 bases lay between the germline ends. Germline V gene sequence: CDR1 GTSNPN, CDR2 SVGIG (reference sequence). CDR3 length equals 11 residues. The CDR3 DNA reads TGTGCCTCCTCGGGGGAGACTGAAGCTTTCTTT. Encoded protein: CASSGETEAFF.

The rearrangement links TRBV6-5 to TRBJ2-3; 8 nucleotides agree with TRBD2. There are 15 residues in the CDR3. The junction had 8 bases not matched to a gene; V was cut back by 5 bases and J by 4 bases. Per the germline V gene, CDR1 is MNHEY and CDR2 is SVGAGI. CDR3 in amino acids: CASSRAGAQSDTQYF. CDR3 nucleotides: TGTGCCAGCAGTCGAGCGGGAGCGCAGTCAGATACGCAGTATTTT.

This sequence joins TRBV7-9 and TRBJ1-2; D ambiguous. V shed 3 bases and J shed 2 bases, with 7 bases lying between them. The V gene's germline CDR1 is SEHNR and CDR2 FQNEAQ (reference sequence). CDR3 length: 13 amino acids. In DNA, the CDR3 is TGTGCCAGCAGCTTGCAAGCCAACTATGGCTACACCTTC. This codes for CASSLQANYGYTF.

The chain recombines TRBV29-1 with TRBJ2-7; a weak D match, TRBD2 (5 bases). V lost 2 bases and J lost 0, with 11 bases in between. The germline CDR1 and CDR2 sequences are SQVTM and ANQGSEA. The CDR3 sequence is 14 residues long. The chain's CDR3 is CSVERTGSSYEQYF. CDR3 in DNA: TGCAGCGTTGAACGGACGGGGAGCTCCTACGAGCAGTACTTC.

This clone was observed a handful of times. The J gene is TRBJ1-3, the V gene TRBV6-2 or TRBV6-3, with no clear D. The V gene lost 5 bases and the J gene lost 2 bases, with 10 bases spanning the gap. Germline V gene lookup returns CDR1 MNHEY and CDR2 SVGEGT. This CDR3 contains 14 residues. The CDR3: CASSPGFAGNTIYF. CDR3 nucleotides: TGTGCCAGCAGTCCAGGCTTCGCTGGAAACACCATATATTTT.